A single sample gave rise to the 2 T cell receptor beta chains below, sequenced in a study of OX40 agonist ivuxolimab in advanced cancers. The assay was immunoSEQ multiplex PCR, and TCRdb's table has in-frame clones only and misses some. The sample shows tens of thousands of clones, 88% of them seen only once. This sample comprised CD4+ or CD8+ T cells sorted from blood, obtained in a trial of the OX40 agonist ivuxolimab. The receptors shown here come from an adult with an advanced solid tumor such as melanoma, head and neck, liver or kidney cancer.

This sequence joins TRBV6-5 and TRBJ2-5; 8 bases align to TRBD1. This CDR3 has 15 amino acids. Germline assignment: CDR1 MNHEY and CDR2 SVGAGI. Trimming cost V 4 bases and J 4 bases; bases outside gene matches: 8. The CDR3 reads CASSFRQGNGETQYF. CDR3 DNA sequence: TGTGCCAGCAGTTTTAGACAGGGGAACGGAGAGACCCAGTACTTC.

The chain is built from TRBV2 and TRBJ2-7, with D hard to call. The CDR3 is 12 residues long. Trimming removed 6 bases at V and 0 bases at J, with 6 bases between. Germline CDR1 is SNHLY and CDR2 is FYNNEI. The CDR3 DNA reads TGTGCCAGCAGGCCTAGCTCCTACGAGCAGTACTTC. The encoded protein is CASRPSSYEQYF.